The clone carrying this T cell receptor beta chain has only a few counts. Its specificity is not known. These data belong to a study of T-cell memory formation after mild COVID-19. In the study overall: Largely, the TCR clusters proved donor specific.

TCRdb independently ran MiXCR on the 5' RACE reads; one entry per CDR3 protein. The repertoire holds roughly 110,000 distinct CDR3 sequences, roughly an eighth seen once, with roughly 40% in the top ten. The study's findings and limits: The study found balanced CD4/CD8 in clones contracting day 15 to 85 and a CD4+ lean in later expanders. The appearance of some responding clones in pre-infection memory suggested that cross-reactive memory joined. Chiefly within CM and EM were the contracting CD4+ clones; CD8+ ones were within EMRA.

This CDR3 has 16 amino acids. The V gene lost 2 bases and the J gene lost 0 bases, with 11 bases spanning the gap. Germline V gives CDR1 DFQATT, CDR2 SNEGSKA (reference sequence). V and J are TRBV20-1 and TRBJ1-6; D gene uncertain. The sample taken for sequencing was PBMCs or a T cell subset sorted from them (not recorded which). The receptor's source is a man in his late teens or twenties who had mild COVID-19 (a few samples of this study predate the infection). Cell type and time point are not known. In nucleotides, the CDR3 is TGCAGTGCTAGACCCACAGTGAGCTCCTATAATTCACCCCTCCACTTT. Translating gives CSARPTVSSYNSPLHF.